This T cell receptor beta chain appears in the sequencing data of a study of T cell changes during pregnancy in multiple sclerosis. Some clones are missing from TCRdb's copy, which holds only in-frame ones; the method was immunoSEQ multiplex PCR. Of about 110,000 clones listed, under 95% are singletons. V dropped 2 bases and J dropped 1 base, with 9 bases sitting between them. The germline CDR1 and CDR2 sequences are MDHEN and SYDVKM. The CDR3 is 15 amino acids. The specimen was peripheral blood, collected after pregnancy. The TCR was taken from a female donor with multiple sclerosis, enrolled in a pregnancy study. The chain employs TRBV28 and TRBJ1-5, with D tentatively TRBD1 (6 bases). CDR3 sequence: CASSLPDRSNQPQHF. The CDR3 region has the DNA TGTGCCAGCAGTTTACCAGACAGGAGCAATCAGCCCCAGCATTTT.